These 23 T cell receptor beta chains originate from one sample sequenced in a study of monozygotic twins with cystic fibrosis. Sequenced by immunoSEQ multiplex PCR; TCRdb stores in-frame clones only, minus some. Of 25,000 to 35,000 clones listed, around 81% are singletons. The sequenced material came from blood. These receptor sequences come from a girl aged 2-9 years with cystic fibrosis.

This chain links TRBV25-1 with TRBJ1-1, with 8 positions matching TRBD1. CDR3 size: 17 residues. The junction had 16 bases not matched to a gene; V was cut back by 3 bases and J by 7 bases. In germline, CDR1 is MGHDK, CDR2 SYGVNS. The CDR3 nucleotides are TGTGCCAGCAGTGATGTGACCGGGGCAGGGGGCCCGGTTGAAGCTTTCTTT. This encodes CASSDVTGAGGPVEAFF.

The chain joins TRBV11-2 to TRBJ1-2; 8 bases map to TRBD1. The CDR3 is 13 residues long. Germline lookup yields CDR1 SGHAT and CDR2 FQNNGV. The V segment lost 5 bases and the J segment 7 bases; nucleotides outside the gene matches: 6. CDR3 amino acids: CASSEGTGGGYTF. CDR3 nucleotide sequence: TGTGCCAGCAGCGAAGGGACAGGTGGTGGCTACACCTTC. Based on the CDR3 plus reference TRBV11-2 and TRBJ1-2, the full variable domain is EAGVAQSPRYKIIEKRQSVAFWCNPISGHATLYWYQQILGQGPKLLIQFQNNGVVDDSQLPKDRFSAERLKGVDSTLKIQPAKLEDSAVYLCASSEGTGGGYTFGSGTRLTVV.

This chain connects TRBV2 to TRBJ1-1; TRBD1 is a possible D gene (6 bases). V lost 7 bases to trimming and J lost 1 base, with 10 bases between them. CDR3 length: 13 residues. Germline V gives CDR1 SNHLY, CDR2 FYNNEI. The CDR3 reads CASKVQGNTEAFF. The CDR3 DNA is TGTGCCAGCAAGGTACAGGGGAACACTGAAGCTTTCTTT.

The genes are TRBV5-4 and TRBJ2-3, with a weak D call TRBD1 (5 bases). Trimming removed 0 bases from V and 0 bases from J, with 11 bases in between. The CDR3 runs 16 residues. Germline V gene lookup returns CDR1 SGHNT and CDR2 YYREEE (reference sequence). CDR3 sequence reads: CASSLVAGRSTDTQYF. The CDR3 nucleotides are TGTGCCAGCAGCTTGGTGGCAGGGCGTAGCACAGATACGCAGTATTTT.

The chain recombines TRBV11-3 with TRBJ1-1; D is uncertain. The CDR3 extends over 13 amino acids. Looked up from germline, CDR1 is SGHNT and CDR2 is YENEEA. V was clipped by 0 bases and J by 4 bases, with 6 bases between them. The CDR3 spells CASSLERSTEAFF. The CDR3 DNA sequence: TGTGCCAGCAGCTTAGAACGGTCCACTGAAGCTTTCTTT.

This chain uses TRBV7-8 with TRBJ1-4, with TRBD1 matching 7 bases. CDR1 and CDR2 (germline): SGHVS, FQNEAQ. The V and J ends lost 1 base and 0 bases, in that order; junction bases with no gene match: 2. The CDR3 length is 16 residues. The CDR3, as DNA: TGTGCCAGCAGCTTAGGGGGACAGTCAACTAATGAAAAACTGTTTTTT. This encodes CASSLGGQSTNEKLFF.

The CDR3 DNA follows: TGCGCCAGCAGCCAGCCAGGGGCTAACTATGGCTACACCTTC. Translating it yields CASSQPGANYGYTF. The V call is TRBV4-1, the J call TRBJ1-2; tentatively, D is TRBD1 (6 bases). Germline V gives CDR1 MGHRA, CDR2 YSYEKL. V lost 3 bases, J lost 0 bases, and 8 bases lay in between. This CDR3 is 14 amino acids long.

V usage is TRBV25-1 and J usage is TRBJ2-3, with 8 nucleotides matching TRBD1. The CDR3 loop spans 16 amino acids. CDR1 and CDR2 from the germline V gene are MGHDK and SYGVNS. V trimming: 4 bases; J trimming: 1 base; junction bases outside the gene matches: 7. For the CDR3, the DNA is TGTGCCAGCAGTGCCGGAGGACAGGGTGGCACAGATACGCAGTATTTT. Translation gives CASSAGGQGGTDTQYF. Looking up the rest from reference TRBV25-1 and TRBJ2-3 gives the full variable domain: EADIYQTPRYLVIGTGKKITLECSQTMGHDKMYWYQQDPGMELHLIHYSYGVNSTEKGDLSSESTVSRIRTEHFPLTLESARPSHTSQYLCASSAGGQGGTDTQYFGPGTRLTVL.

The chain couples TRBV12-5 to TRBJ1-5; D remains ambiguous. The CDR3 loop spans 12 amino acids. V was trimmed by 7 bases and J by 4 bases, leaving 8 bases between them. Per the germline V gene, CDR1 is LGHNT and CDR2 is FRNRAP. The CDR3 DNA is TGTGCTAGTGCCACTGAGAATCAGCCCCAGCATTTT. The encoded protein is CASATENQPQHF.

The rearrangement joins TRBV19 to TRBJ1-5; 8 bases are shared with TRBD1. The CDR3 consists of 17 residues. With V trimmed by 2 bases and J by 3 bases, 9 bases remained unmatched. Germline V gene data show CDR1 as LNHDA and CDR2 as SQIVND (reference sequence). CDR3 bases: TGTGCCAGTAGTATACTAACAGGGGGGTATACCAATCAGCCCCAGCATTTT. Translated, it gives CASSILTGGYTNQPQHF.

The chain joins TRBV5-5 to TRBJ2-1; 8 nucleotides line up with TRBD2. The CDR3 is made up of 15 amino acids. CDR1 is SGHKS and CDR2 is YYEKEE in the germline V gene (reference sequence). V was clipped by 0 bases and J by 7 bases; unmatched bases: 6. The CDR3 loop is CASSLGAGVRNEQFF. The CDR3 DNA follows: TGTGCCAGCAGCTTGGGAGCGGGAGTTCGGAATGAGCAGTTCTTC.

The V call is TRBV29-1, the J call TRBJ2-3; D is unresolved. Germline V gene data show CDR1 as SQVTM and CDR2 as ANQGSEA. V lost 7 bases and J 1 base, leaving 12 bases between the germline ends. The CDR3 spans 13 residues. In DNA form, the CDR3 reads TGCAGCGCCGCCGGTAGGGGCACAGATACGCAGTATTTT. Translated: CSAAGRGTDTQYF.

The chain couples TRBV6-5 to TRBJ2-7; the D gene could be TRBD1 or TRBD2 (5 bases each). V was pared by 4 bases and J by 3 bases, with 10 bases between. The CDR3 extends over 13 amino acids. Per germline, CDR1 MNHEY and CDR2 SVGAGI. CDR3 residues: CASSSSGSYEQYF. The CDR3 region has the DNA TGTGCCAGCAGTTCGTCAGGGAGCTACGAGCAGTACTTC.

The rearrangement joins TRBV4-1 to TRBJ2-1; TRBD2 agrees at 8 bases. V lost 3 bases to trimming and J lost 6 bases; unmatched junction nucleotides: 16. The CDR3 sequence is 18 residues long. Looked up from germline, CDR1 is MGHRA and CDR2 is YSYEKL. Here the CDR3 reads CASSQTQAGAFLGNEQFF. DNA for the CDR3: TGCGCCAGCAGCCAGACACAAGCGGGGGCTTTTTTAGGCAATGAGCAGTTCTTC.

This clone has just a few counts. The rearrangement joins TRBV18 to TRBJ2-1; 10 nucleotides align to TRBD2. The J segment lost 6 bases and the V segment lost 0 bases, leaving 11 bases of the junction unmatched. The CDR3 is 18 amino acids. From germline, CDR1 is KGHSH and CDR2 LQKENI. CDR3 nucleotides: TGTGCCAGCTCACCACCAGGCCCCGTAGCGGGAGGACGCAATGAGCAGTTCTTC. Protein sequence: CASSPPGPVAGGRNEQFF.

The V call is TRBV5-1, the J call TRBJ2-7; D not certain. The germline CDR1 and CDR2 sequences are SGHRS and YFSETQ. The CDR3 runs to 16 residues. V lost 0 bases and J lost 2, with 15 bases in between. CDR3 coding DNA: TGCGCCAGCAGCTTGGCGCCCGCGGACCTACCCTACGAGCAGTACTTC. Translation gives CASSLAPADLPYEQYF.

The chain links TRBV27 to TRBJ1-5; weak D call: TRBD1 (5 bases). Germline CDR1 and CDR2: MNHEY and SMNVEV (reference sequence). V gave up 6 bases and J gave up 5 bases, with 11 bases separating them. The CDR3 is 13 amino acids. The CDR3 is CASRPGPDQPQHF. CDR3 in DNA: TGTGCCAGCAGGCCGGGGCCAGATCAGCCCCAGCATTTT.

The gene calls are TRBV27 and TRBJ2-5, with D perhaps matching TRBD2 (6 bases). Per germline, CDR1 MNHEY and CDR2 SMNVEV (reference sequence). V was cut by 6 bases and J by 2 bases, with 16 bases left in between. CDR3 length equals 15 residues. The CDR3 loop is CASRSLEGGQETQYF. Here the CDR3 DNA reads TGTGCCAGCAGGTCTCTGGAGGGTGGTCAAGAGACCCAGTACTTC.

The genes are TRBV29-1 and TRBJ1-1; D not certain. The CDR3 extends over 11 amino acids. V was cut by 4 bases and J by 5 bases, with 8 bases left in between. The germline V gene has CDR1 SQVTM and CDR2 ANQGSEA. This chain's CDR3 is CSVAPRTEAFF. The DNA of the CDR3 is TGCAGCGTTGCCCCCCGTACTGAAGCTTTCTTT.

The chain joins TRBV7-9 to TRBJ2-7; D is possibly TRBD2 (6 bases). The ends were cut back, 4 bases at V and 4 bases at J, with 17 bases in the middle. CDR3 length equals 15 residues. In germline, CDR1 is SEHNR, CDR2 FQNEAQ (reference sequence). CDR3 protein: CASSSPGLLPYEQYF. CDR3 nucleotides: TGTGCCAGCAGCTCACCGGGACTCCTCCCTTACGAGCAGTACTTC. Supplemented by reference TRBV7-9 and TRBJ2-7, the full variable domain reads DTGVSQNPRHKITKRGQNVTFRCDPISEHNRLYWYRQTLGQGPEFLTYFQNEAQLEKSRLLSDRFSAERPKGSFSTLEIQRTEQGDSAMYLCASSSPGLLPYEQYFGPGTRLTVT.

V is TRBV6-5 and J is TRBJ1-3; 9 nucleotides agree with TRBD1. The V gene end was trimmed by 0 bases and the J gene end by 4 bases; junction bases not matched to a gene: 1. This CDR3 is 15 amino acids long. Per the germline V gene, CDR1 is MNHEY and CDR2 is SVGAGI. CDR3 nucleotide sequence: TGTGCCAGCAGTTACTCGACAGGGGGAGGAAACACCATATATTTT. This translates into CASSYSTGGGNTIYF.

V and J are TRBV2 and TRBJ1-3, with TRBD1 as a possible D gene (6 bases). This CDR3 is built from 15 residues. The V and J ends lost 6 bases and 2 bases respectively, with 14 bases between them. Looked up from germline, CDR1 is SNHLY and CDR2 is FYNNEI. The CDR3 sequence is CASSDYGTTGNTIYF. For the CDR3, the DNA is TGTGCCAGCAGCGACTACGGGACAACTGGAAACACCATATATTTT.

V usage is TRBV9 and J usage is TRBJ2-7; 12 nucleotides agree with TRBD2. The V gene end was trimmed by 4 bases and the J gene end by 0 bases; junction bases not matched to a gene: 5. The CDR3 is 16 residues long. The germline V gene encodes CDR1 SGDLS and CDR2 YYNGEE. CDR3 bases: TGTGCCAGCAGCAGGACTAGCGGGACGAGCTCCTACGAGCAGTACTTC. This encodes CASSRTSGTSSYEQYF.